This paragraph reports one T cell receptor beta chain. Its target is unknown. The data are from a study of CXCR3-negative and CXCR3-positive naive CD8 T cells. For the study at large: Sequencing gave 120 million to 150 million TRB reads overall, about 1.5 +/- 0.3 million per library. Study-level findings and limits: Memory CD8+ cells showed much lower diversity, while both naive subsets displayed comparably high diversity. TRB CDR3s were more hydrophobic in CXCR3-positive than in CXCR3-negative naive cells.

Subsets of CD8+ T cells were each sorted in triplicate at around 320,000 cells apiece. Within the CD8+ T cell compartment, naive cells were CD45RO-CCR7+CD27+CD95-. Germline loops: CDR1 SEHNR, CDR2 FQNEAQ (reference sequence). The CDR3 loop spans 16 amino acids. Libraries of TRB cDNA were made by 5' RACE and carried UMIs. TCRdb reprocessed the 5' RACE reads; each CDR3 protein has one entry and no DNA is given. In total, the table holds over 95,000 distinct CDR3 sequences. V and J are TRBV7-9 and TRBJ2-7; TCRdb picks TRBD1, but there is no DNA to check that call. The TCR comes from a human donor in good health. Some clones in this sample may be carry-over from other donors' samples. The sequenced sample consisted of naive CXCR3+ CD8+ T cells from blood. Subset specified: CD45RO-CCR7+CD27+CD95- naive CD8+ T cells expressing CXCR3 (TNR3+). The chain's CDR3 is CASSHPGTGGAYEQYF.